A single sample is the source of the 30 T cell receptor beta chains below, sequenced in a study of cytomegalovirus exposure and HLA in healthy donors. Primers included in the PCR were 60 Vbeta and 13 Jbeta primers. Sequencing was performed with immunoSEQ multiplex PCR; in TCRdb, only in-frame clones are kept and a portion is missing. The data show about 140,000 clones, 80% seen once. The sample was PBMCs. The receptors shown here come from a young man in good health and CMV-seronegative.

The chain is built from TRBV4-3 and TRBJ2-1; 9 bases are shared with TRBD2. V lost 0 bases to trimming and J lost 5 bases; unmatched junction nucleotides: 17. CDR1 and CDR2 from the germline V gene are LGHNA and YSLEER. The CDR3 is 20 residues long. The CDR3 nucleotides are TGCGCCAGCAGCCAAGAATTTGGAGGCCCTAGCGGGATTTTGCACAATGAGCAGTTCTTC. This translates into CASSQEFGGPSGILHNEQFF.

The chain has TRBV6-5 and TRBJ1-3; D may be TRBD1 (6 bases). Germline CDR1 and CDR2: MNHEY and SVGAGI. The CDR3 runs 15 residues. Trimming removed 2 bases at V and 0 bases at J, with 8 bases between. The CDR3 loop reads CASSYKGHSGNTIYF. CDR3 DNA sequence: TGTGCCAGCAGTTACAAGGGACACTCTGGAAACACCATATATTTT.

This chain links TRBV28 with TRBJ2-6, with a weak D call TRBD1 (6 bases). The CDR3 runs 16 residues. V dropped 10 bases and J dropped 3 bases, with 19 bases sitting between them. Per germline, CDR1 MDHEN and CDR2 SYDVKM. The CDR3 DNA follows: TGTGCCACCAACTTCGCCAGGGGCCATGGGGCCAACGTCCTGACTTTC. This sequence encodes CATNFARGHGANVLTF.

This clone was seen just once. This CDR3 is CASYPDGGGNTIYF. CDR3 bases: TGTGCCAGCTACCCCGACGGGGGTGGAAACACCATATATTTT. The V and J genes are TRBV6-1 and TRBJ1-3; perhaps TRBD1 as D (5 bases). Germline V lookup: CDR1 MNHNS, CDR2 SASEGT. Trimming shortened V by 8 bases and J by 3 bases, and 14 bases separated the two germline ends. The CDR3 consists of 14 residues.

J is TRBJ1-4 and V is TRBV27; 7 bases map to TRBD1. Germline values: CDR1 MNHEY, CDR2 SMNVEV (reference sequence). The V and J ends lost 6 bases and 0 bases, in that order; junction bases with no gene match: 7. The CDR3 runs to 16 residues. The CDR3: CASRPTGFTTNEKLFF. The CDR3 DNA reads TGTGCCAGCAGACCGACAGGGTTTACAACTAATGAAAAACTGTTTTTT.

The rearrangement joins TRBV10-3 to TRBJ1-2; 7 bases agree with TRBD1. This CDR3 spans 14 amino acids. The germline gives CDR1 ENHRY, CDR2 SYGVKD. Trimming took 3 bases from V and 6 from J; bases not matched to a gene: 7. The CDR3 protein is CAISDPRGLDGYTF. CDR3 DNA sequence: TGTGCCATCAGTGACCCCAGGGGGTTGGATGGCTACACCTTC.

This clone was counted only a few times. The chain is built from TRBV18 and TRBJ2-7, with 8 bases identical to TRBD2. The germline V gene encodes CDR1 KGHSH and CDR2 LQKENI. With 4 bases clipped from V and 6 bases from J, the junction kept 11 bases outside the gene matches. The CDR3 is 15 residues long. As DNA, the CDR3 is TGTGCCAGCTCACGAACCTCCGGGAGGGGGGTCGAGCAGTACTTC. Amino acid sequence: CASSRTSGRGVEQYF.

This chain joins TRBV28 and TRBJ2-2; TRBD1 agrees at 7 bases. Germline V gene data show CDR1 as MDHEN and CDR2 as SYDVKM. V was clipped by 4 bases and J by 6 bases; unmatched bases: 8. The CDR3 length is 15 residues. The CDR3 sequence is CASSSGTVRPGELFF. DNA for the CDR3: TGTGCCAGCAGTTCCGGGACAGTAAGACCCGGGGAGCTGTTTTTT. Full variable domain (rest looked up from reference TRBV28 and TRBJ2-2): DVKVTQSSRYLVKRTGEKVFLECVQDMDHENMFWYRQDPGLGLRLIYFSYDVKMKEKGDIPEGYSVSREKKERFSLILESASTNQTSMYLCASSSGTVRPGELFFGEGSRLTVL.

The sample holds one count of this clone. Other nucleotide sequences from this sample produce the same CDR3. This chain connects TRBV11-2 to TRBJ2-1, with D unresolved. The germline V gene encodes CDR1 SGHAT and CDR2 FQNNGV. This CDR3 is built from 13 residues. The V and J ends lost 1 base and 4 bases respectively, with 5 bases between them. The CDR3 protein is CASSLALYNEQFF. The CDR3 coding sequence is TGTGCCAGCAGCTTAGCCCTTTACAATGAGCAGTTCTTC.

The chain combines TRBV29-1 with TRBJ1-5; TRBD1 is a possible D gene (5 bases). Germline V CDR1 and CDR2: SQVTM, ANQGSEA. The CDR3 is made up of 13 amino acids. V gave up 4 bases and J gave up 3 bases, with 10 bases separating them. The chain's CDR3 is CSVVAGLNQPQHF. As DNA, the CDR3 is TGCAGCGTTGTAGCGGGGCTCAATCAGCCCCAGCATTTT.

The CDR3 nucleotides are TGCGCCAGCAGCTTAGAGCGGGAGGGCTTCGGGGAGACCCAGTACTTC. This sequence encodes CASSLEREGFGETQYF. The V gene is TRBV5-1, the J gene TRBJ2-5; 10 bases are a match to TRBD2. This CDR3 region has 16 residues. Looked up from germline, CDR1 is SGHRS and CDR2 is YFSETQ. J gave up 5 bases and V 2 bases, and 9 bases lay outside the gene matches.

The chain recombines TRBV28 with TRBJ2-7; D unclear. The germline gives CDR1 MDHEN, CDR2 SYDVKM. Trimming stripped 2 bases from V and 0 bases from J, with 5 bases between. The CDR3 is made up of 13 amino acids. The DNA of the CDR3 is TGTGCCAGCAGTTTAACTGACTCCTACGAGCAGTACTTC. This gives the protein CASSLTDSYEQYF.

J is TRBJ2-5 and V is TRBV20-1; a possible D gene is TRBD2 (5 bases). The CDR3 runs 11 residues. Germline CDR1 is DFQATT and CDR2 is SNEGSKA (reference sequence). V lost 6 bases, J lost 5 bases, and 10 bases lay in between. As DNA, the CDR3 is TGCAGTGCAATAAGGAGGGAGACCCAGTACTTC. Its protein product is CSAIRRETQYF.

The chain recombines TRBV4-2 with TRBJ2-3; D possibly corresponds to TRBD2 (6 bases). Germline V gene lookup returns CDR1 LGHNA and CDR2 YNFKEQ. V lost 1 base to trimming and J lost 1 base, with 9 bases between them. This CDR3 has 15 residues. The CDR3 reads CASSQAGGGTDTQYF. The DNA of the CDR3 is TGTGCCAGCAGCCAAGCTGGAGGGGGCACAGATACGCAGTATTTT.

The V call is TRBV6-1, the J call TRBJ2-3, with 9 bases that match TRBD1. Trimming removed 8 bases from V and 6 bases from J; junction bases left unmatched: 9. Germline V CDR1 and CDR2: MNHNS, SASEGT. There are 14 residues in the CDR3. CDR3: CASRRGDRGDTQYF. The DNA for the CDR3 is TGTGCCAGCCGCAGGGGCGACAGGGGGGATACGCAGTATTTT.

This clone was picked up a small number of times. The chain couples TRBV9 to TRBJ2-1; 7 bases line up with TRBD2. V was pared by 0 bases and J by 2 bases, with 5 bases of the junction left unmatched. The germline CDR1 and CDR2 sequences are SGDLS and YYNGEE. CDR3 size: 16 residues. CDR3 sequence (DNA): TGTGCCAGCAGCGTAGGGTCTGCGGGAGCCTACAATGAGCAGTTCTTC. This translates into CASSVGSAGAYNEQFF.

The rearrangement joins TRBV5-1 to TRBJ1-2; a weak D match, TRBD1 (6 bases). Trimming took off 0 bases at V and 3 bases at J, with 9 bases between the two ends. CDR1 and CDR2 from the germline V gene are SGHRS and YFSETQ. The CDR3 has 14 amino acids. The CDR3 loop is CASSLAGGDYGYTF. The CDR3 bases are TGCGCCAGCAGCTTGGCGGGGGGCGACTATGGCTACACCTTC.

This clone was detected only once. V and J are TRBV7-2 and TRBJ2-7, with TRBD2 identical over 7 bases. Germline V gives CDR1 SGHTA, CDR2 FQGNSA. J lost 0 bases, V lost 0 bases, and 8 bases had no gene match. The CDR3 runs to 17 residues. This chain's CDR3 is CASSLATSGITSYEQYF. The CDR3 nucleotides are TGTGCCAGCAGCTTAGCGACGAGCGGGATTACCTCCTACGAGCAGTACTTC.

Turning to this clone: The identical CDR3 is also encoded by other nucleotide sequences in the sample. This chain links TRBV7-2 with TRBJ2-2; no definite D call. Germline values: CDR1 SGHTA, CDR2 FQGNSA. The germline V and J ends were trimmed by 5 bases and 6 bases, with 4 bases remaining between them. This CDR3 comprises 11 residues. The CDR3 is CASSLPGELFF. The CDR3 coding sequence is TGTGCCAGCAGCCTACCCGGGGAGCTGTTTTTT.

The chain is built from TRBV7-9 and TRBJ2-7, with 7 bases lining up with TRBD1. Germline lookup yields CDR1 SEHNR and CDR2 FQNEAQ (reference sequence). The CDR3 is made up of 14 amino acids. The V and J ends lost 4 bases and 4 bases, in that order; junction bases with no gene match: 7. The CDR3 reads CASSSRQGSYEQYF. The CDR3 bases are TGTGCCAGCAGCTCCCGACAGGGCTCATACGAGCAGTACTTC.

V gene TRBV10-3 combines with J gene TRBJ1-1, with 7 nucleotides matching TRBD1. Germline CDR1 is ENHRY and CDR2 is SYGVKD. V lost 5 bases and J lost 3; bases outside the gene matches: 6. The CDR3 is 14 amino acids. The DNA of the CDR3 is TGTGCCATCAGTTCCACAACAGGGGACACTGAAGCTTTCTTT. It yields the protein CAISSTTGDTEAFF.

V and J are TRBV27 and TRBJ1-5; D perhaps matches TRBD1 (5 bases). CDR3 length: 15 amino acids. Germline V lookup: CDR1 MNHEY, CDR2 SMNVEV (reference sequence). Trimming cost V 5 bases and J 3 bases, with 14 bases left between them. CDR3 DNA: TGTGCCAGCAGTACTGGGGGGGAGTTCAATCAGCCCCAGCATTTT. Encoded protein: CASSTGGEFNQPQHF.

The chain links TRBV10-1 to TRBJ2-7, with D uncertain. Trimming took off 2 bases at V and 4 bases at J, with 9 bases between the two ends. Germline CDR1 reads WNHNN; CDR2 reads SYGVQD (reference sequence). The CDR3 totals 13 residues. The chain's CDR3 is CASSEGPDYEQYF. For the CDR3, the DNA is TGCGCCAGCAGTGAGGGGCCCGATTACGAGCAGTACTTC.

The chain has TRBV21-1 and TRBJ1-1. TRBV21-1 is a recognized pseudogene. CDR3 size: 17 residues. CDR3 bases: TGTGCCAGCATTACCTACGGGGGTTCCCCGATGAACACTGAAGCTTTCTTT. Translated, it gives CASITYGGSPMNTEAFF.

V and J are TRBV28 and TRBJ1-1; no reliable D call. CDR1 is MDHEN and CDR2 is SYDVKM in the germline V gene. This CDR3 comprises 14 residues. V was trimmed by 3 bases and J by 11 bases, leaving 19 bases between them. The CDR3 region is CASSFEAARLEAFF. The CDR3, as DNA: TGTGCCAGCAGTTTCGAGGCAGCCCGGCTGGAGGCTTTCTTT.

The genes are TRBV13 and TRBJ1-5; possible D gene TRBD1, 5 bases. Germline V CDR1 and CDR2: PRHDT, FYEKMQ (reference sequence). CDR3 length: 19 residues. With 6 bases removed from V and 0 bases from J, the gap between germline ends came to 24 bases. The CDR3 nucleotides read TGTGCCAGCAGGTCTCGACCTGGGCGGGGGGTCCATAGCAATCAGCCCCAGCATTTT. Translating gives CASRSRPGRGVHSNQPQHF.

This CDR3 is CASSSNGQSTDTQYF. CDR3 coding DNA: TGCGCCAGCAGCTCGAACGGACAGAGCACAGATACGCAGTATTTT. V is TRBV5-1 and J is TRBJ2-3, with D possibly matching TRBD1 (6 bases). The CDR3 has 15 amino acids. The V gene lost 3 bases and the J gene lost 0 bases, with 11 bases spanning the gap. The germline CDR1 and CDR2 sequences are SGHRS and YFSETQ. The whole variable domain, remainder taken from reference TRBV5-1 and TRBJ2-3, is KAGVTQTPRYLIKTRGQQVTLSCSPISGHRSVSWYQQTPGQGLQFLFEYFSETQRNKGNFPGRFSGRQFSNSRSEMNVSTLELGDSALYLCASSSNGQSTDTQYFGPGTRLTVL.

To note about this clone: One junction end disagrees with the germline gene, perhaps due to a read error. The CDR3 DNA follows: TGTGCTAGCAGCGCGTCACAGGGAAACACCATATATTTT. This translates into CASSASQGNTIYF. The chain links TRBV7-7 to TRBJ1-3; unclear D gene. There are 13 residues in the CDR3. Germline V gene data show CDR1 as SSHAT and CDR2 as FNYEAQ (reference sequence).

The V and J genes are TRBV5-1 and TRBJ2-7; 11 bases match TRBD2. The CDR3 contains 18 residues. The trim removed 4 bases at V and 1 base at J, leaving 13 bases unmatched. Germline values: CDR1 SGHRS, CDR2 YFSETQ. The CDR3 DNA is TGCGCCAGCAGCCCGGGACTAGCGGATGGGTATGGATCCTACGAGCAGTACTTC. It specifies CASSPGLADGYGSYEQYF.

This sequence joins TRBV28 and TRBJ1-2, with TRBD1 identical over 7 bases. The CDR3 contains 14 residues. V dropped 1 base and J dropped 4; count of bases not matched to a gene: 3. Germline CDR1 MDHEN, CDR2 SYDVKM. The CDR3 here is CASSLFRTGYGYTF. CDR3 DNA sequence: TGTGCCAGCAGTTTATTCCGGACAGGCTATGGCTACACCTTC.